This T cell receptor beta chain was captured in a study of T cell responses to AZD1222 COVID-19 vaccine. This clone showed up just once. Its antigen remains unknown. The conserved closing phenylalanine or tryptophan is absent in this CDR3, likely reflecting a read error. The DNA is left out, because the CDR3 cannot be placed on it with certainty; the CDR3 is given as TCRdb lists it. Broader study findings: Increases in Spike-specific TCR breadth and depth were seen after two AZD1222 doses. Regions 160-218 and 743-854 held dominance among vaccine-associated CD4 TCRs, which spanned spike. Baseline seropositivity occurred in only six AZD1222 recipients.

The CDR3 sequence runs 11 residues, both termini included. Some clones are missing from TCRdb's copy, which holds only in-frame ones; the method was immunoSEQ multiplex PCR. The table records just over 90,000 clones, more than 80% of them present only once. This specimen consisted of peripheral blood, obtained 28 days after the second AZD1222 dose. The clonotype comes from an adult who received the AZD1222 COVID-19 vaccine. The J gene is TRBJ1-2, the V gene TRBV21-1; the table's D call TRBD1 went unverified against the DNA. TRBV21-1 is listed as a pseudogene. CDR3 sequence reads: CASSKRGMGKL.